The source of this T cell receptor beta chain is a study of CD8 T cells in Susac syndrome. Per the germline V gene, CDR1 is LGHDT and CDR2 is YNNKEL (reference sequence). CDR3 length: 17 amino acids. The V gene end was trimmed by 0 bases and the J gene end by 2 bases; junction bases not matched to a gene: 7. An amount of RNA that ranged from roughly 0.5 to 1 ug was reverse transcribed with random hexamers. Via MiXCR, TCRdb re-called the immunoSEQ multiplex PCR reads, giving one row per CDR3 protein. The sample comprises tens of thousands of distinct CDR3 sequences, approximately 96% of which are singletons, and more than 0.55% rests with the top ten.

The source material was CD8+ T cells from PBMCs. The rearrangement links TRBV3-1 to TRBJ2-5; 9 bases match TRBD1. The sequence was obtained from a human donor with Susac syndrome. The DNA of the CDR3 is TGTGCCAGCAGCCAAGAAGCCGGGACAGGGATACAAGAGACCCAGTACTTC. This sequence encodes CASSQEAGTGIQETQYF.